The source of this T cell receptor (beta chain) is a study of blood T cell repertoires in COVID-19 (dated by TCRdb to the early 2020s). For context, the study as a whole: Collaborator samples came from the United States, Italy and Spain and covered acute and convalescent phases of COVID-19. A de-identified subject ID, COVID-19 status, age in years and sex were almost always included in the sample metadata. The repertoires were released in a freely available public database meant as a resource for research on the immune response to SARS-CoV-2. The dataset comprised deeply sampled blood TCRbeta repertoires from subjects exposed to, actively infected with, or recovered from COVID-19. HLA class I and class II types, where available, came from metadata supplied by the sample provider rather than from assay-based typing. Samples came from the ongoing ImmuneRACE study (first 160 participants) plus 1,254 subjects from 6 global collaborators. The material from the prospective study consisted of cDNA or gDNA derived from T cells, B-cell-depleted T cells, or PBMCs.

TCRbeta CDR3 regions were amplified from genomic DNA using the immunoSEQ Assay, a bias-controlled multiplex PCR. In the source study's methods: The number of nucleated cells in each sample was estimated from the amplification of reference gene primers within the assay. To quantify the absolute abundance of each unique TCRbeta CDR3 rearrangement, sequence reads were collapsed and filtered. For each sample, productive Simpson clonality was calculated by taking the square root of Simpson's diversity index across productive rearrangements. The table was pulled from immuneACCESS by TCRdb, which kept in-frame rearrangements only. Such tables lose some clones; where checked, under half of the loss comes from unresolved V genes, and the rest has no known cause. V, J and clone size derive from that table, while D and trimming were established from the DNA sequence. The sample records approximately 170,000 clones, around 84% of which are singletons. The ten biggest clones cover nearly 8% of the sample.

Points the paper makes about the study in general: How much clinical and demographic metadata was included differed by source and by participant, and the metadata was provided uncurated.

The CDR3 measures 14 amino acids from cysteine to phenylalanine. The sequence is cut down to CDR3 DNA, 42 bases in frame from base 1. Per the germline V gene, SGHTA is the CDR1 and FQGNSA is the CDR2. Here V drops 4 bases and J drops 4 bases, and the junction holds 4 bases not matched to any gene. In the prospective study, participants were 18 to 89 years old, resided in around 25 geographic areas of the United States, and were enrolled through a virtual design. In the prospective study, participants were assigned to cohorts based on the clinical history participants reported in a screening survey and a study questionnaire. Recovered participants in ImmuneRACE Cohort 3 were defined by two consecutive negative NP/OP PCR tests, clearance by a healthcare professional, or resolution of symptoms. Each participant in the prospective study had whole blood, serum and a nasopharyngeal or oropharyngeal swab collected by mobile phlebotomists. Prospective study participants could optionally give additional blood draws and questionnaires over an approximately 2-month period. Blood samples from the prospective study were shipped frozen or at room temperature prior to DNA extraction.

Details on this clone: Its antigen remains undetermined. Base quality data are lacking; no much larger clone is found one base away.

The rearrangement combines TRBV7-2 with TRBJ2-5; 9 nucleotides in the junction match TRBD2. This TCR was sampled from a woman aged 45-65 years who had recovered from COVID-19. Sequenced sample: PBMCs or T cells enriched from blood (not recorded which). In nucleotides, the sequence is TGTGCCAGCAGCTCCGGACTAGCGACAGAGACCCAGTACTTC. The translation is CASSSGLATETQYF. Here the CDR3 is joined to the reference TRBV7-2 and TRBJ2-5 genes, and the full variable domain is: GAGVSQSPSNKVTEKGKDVELRCDPISGHTALYWYRQSLGQGLEFLIYFQGNSAPDKSGLPSDRFSAERTGGSVSTLTIQRTQQEDSAVYLCASSSGLATETQYFGPGTRLLVL.